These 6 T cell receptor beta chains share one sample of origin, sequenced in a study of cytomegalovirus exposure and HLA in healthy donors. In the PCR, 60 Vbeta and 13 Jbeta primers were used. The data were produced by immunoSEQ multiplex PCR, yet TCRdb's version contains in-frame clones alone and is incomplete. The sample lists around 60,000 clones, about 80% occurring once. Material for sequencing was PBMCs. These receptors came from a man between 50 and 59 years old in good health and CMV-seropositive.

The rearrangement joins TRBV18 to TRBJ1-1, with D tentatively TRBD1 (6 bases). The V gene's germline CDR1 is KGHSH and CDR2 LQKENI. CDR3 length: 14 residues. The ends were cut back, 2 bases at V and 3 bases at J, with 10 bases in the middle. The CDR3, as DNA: TGTGCCAGCTCACCAGGGGGCATGGACACTGAAGCTTTCTTT. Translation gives CASSPGGMDTEAFF. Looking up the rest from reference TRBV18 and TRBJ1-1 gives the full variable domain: NAGVMQNPRHLVRRRGQEARLRCSPMKGHSHVYWYRQLPEEGLKFMVYLQKENIIDESGMPKERFSAEFPKEGPSILRIQQVVRGDSAAYFCASSPGGMDTEAFFGQGTRLTVV.

CDR3 amino acids: CASSSSPTVNQGYTF. DNA of the CDR3: TGTGCCAGCAGTTCCAGCCCCACAGTCAACCAGGGCTACACCTTC. The V and J genes are TRBV6-6 and TRBJ1-2, with D unclear. Trimming left V 4 bases short and J 8 bases short, with 20 bases between. In germline, CDR1 is MNHNY, CDR2 SVGAGI (reference sequence). The CDR3 is 15 amino acids.

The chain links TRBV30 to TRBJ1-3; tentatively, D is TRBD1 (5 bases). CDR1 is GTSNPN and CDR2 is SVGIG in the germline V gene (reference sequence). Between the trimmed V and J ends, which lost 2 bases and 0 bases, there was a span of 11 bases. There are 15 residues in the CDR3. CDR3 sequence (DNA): TGTGCCTGGAGTATAGGACAACTCTCTGGAAACACCATATATTTT. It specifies CAWSIGQLSGNTIYF.

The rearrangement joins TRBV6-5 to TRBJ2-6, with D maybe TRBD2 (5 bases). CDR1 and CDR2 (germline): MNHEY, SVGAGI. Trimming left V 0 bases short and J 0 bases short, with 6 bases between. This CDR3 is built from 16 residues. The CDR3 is CASSYSRASGANVLTF. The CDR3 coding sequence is TGTGCCAGCAGTTACTCGAGGGCCTCTGGGGCCAACGTCCTGACTTTC.

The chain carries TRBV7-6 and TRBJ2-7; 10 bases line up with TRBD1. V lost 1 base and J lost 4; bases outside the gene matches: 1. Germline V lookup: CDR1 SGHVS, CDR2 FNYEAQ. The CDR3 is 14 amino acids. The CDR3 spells CASSLGDRGYEQYF. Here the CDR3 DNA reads TGTGCCAGCAGCTTAGGGGACAGGGGATACGAGCAGTACTTC. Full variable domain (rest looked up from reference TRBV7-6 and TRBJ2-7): GAGVSQSPRYKVTKRGQDVALRCDPISGHVSLYWYRQALGQGPEFLTYFNYEAQQDKSGLPNDRFSAERPEGSISTLTIQRTEQRDSAMYRCASSLGDRGYEQYFGPGTRLTVT.

The CDR3 DNA follows: TGCAGCGTTGAAGACCGGGACAGGGTGAAGGCTTTCTTT. This codes for CSVEDRDRVKAFF. This sequence joins TRBV29-1 and TRBJ2-2, with 9 nucleotides matching TRBD1. Near its end, the DNA agrees better with TRBJ1-1, so the J call may be wrong. The CDR3 is 13 amino acids. Germline CDR1 is SQVTM and CDR2 is ANQGSEA.